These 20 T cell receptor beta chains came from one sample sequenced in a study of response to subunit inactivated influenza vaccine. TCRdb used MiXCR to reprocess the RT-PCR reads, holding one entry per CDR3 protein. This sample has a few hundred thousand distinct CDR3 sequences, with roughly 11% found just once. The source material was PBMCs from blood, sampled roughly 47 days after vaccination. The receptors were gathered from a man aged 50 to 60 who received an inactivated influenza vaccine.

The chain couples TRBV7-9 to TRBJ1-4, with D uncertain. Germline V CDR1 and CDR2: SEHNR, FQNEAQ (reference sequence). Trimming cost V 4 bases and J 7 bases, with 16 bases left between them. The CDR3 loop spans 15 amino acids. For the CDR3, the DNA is TGTGCCAGCAGCTCCGGGAAAGAGACCATTGAAAAACTGTTTTTT. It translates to CASSSGKETIEKLFF.

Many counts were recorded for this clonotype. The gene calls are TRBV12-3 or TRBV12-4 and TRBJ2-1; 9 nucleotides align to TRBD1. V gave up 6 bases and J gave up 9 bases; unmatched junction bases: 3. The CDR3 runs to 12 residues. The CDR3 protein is CASSTTGGEQFF. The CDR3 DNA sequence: TGTGCCAGCAGCACGACAGGGGGTGAGCAGTTCTTC.

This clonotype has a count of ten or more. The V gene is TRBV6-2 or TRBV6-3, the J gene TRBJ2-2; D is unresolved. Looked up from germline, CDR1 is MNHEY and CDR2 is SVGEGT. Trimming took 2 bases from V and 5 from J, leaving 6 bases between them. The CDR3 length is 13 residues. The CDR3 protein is CASSYLWTGELFF. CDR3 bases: TGTGCCAGCAGTTACCTTTGGACCGGGGAGCTGTTTTTT.

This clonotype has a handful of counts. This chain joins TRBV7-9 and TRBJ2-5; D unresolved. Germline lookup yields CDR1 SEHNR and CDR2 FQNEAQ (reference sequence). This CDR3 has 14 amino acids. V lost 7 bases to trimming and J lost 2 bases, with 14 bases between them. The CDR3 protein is CASITGLTQETQYF. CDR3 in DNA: TGTGCCAGCATCACCGGCTTAACACAAGAGACCCAGTACTTC.

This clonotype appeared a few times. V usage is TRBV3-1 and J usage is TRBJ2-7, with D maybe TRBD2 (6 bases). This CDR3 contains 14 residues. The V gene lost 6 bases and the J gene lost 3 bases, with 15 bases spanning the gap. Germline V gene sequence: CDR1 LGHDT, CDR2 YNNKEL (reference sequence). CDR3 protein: CASRPRGTYYEQYF. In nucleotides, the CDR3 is TGTGCCAGCAGGCCACGCGGGACCTACTACGAGCAGTACTTC.

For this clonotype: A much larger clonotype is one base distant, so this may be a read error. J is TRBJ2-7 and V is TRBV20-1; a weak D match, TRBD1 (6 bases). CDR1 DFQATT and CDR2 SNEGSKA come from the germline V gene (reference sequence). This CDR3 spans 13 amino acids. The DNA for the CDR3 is TGCAGTGCTCCACTGGGCAGGGGTAGCGAGCAGGACTTC. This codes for CSAPLGRGSEQDF.

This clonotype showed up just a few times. CDR3 in amino acids: CASIRAGGSYEQYF. CDR3 in DNA: TGTGCCAGCATTAGGGCAGGGGGCAGCTACGAGCAGTACTTC. The chain links TRBV6-2 or TRBV6-3 to TRBJ2-7; TRBD1 matches at 8 bases. Trimming cost V 7 bases and J 3 bases; bases outside gene matches: 8. CDR3 length equals 14 residues. Per germline, CDR1 MNHEY and CDR2 SVGEGT.

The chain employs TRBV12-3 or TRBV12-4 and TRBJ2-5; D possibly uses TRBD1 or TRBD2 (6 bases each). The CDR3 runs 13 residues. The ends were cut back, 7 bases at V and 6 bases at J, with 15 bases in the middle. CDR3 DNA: TGTGCCAGCATAAAAGGGGGGAGAAAGACCCAGTACTTC. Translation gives CASIKGGRKTQYF.

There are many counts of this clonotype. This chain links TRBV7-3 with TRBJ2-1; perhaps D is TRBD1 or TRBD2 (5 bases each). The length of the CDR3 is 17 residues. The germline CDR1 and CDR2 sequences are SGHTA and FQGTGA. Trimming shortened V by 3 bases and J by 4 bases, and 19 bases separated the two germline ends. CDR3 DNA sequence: TGTGCCAGCAGCTTGTCGGCCGGGGCTAGCAGGTACAATGAGCAGTTCTTC. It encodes CASSLSAGASRYNEQFF.

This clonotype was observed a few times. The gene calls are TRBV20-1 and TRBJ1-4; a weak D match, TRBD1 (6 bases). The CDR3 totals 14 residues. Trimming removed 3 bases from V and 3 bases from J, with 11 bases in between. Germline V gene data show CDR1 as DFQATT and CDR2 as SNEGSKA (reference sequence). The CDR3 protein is CSARAGAANEKLFF. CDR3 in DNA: TGCAGTGCTAGGGCAGGGGCGGCTAATGAAAAACTGTTTTTT.

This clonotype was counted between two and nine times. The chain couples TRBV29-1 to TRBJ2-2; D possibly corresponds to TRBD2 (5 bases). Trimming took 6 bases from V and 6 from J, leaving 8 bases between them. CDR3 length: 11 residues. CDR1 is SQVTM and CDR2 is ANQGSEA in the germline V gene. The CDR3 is CSVERAGELFF. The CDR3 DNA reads TGCAGCGTCGAGAGGGCCGGGGAGCTGTTTTTT.

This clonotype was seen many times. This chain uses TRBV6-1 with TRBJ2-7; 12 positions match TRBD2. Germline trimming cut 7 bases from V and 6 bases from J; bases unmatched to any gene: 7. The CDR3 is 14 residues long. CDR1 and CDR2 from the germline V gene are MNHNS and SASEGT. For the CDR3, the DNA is TGTGCCAGCACAACGACTAGCGGGAGAGGCGAGCAGTACTTC. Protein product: CASTTTSGRGEQYF.

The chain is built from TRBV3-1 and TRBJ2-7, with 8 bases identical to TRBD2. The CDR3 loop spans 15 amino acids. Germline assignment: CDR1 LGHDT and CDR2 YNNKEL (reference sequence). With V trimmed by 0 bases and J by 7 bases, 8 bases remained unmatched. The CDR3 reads CASSQDGRAGGEQYF. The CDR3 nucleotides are TGTGCCAGCAGCCAAGACGGCAGGGCGGGAGGAGAGCAGTACTTC.

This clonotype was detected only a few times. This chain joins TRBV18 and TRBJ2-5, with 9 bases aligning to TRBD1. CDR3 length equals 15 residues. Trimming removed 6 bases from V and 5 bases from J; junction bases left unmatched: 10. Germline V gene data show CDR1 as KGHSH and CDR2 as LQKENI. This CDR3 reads CASSPGTGNAETQYF. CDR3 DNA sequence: TGTGCCAGCTCCCCCGGGACAGGGAATGCGGAGACCCAGTACTTC.

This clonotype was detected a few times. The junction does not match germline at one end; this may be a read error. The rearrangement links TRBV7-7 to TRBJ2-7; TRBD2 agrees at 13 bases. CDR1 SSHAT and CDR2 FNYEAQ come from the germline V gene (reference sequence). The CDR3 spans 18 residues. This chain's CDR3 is CASSFRTSGGLSSYEQYF. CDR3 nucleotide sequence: TGTGCTAGCAGCTTCCGGACTAGCGGGGGCTTGAGCTCCTACGAGCAGTACTTC.

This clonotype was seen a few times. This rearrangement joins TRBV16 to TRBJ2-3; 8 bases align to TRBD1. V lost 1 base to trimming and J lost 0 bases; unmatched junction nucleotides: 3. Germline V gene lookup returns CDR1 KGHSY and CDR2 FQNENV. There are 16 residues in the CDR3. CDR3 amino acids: CASSQFQGASTDTQYF. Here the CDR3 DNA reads TGTGCCAGCAGCCAATTCCAGGGGGCTAGCACAGATACGCAGTATTTT.

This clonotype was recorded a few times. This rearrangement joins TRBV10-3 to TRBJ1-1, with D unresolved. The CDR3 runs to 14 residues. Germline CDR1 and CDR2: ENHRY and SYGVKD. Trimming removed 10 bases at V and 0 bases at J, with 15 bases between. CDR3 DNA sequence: TGTGCCACCCGATCAACAGACATGAACACTGAAGCTTTCTTT. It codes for CATRSTDMNTEAFF.

The CDR3 sequence is CSARDRGGGHAYEQYF. The CDR3 nucleotides read TGCAGTGCTAGAGATCGTGGCGGCGGCCACGCCTACGAGCAGTACTTC. The V gene is TRBV20-1, the J gene TRBJ2-7; D not resolved. Germline loops: CDR1 DFQATT, CDR2 SNEGSKA (reference sequence). The CDR3 loop spans 16 amino acids. The ends were cut back, 0 bases at V and 2 bases at J, with 17 bases in the middle.

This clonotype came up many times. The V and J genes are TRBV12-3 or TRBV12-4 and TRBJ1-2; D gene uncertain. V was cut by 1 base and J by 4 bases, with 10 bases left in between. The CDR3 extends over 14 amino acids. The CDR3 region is CASSLGAARYGYTF. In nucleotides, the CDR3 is TGTGCCAGCAGTTTAGGGGCAGCTCGCTATGGCTACACCTTC.

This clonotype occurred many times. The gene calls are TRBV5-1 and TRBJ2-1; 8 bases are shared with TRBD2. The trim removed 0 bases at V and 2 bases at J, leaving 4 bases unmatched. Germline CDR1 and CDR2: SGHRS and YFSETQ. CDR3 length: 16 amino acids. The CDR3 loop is CASSLATGGAYNEQFF. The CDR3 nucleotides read TGCGCCAGCAGCTTGGCCACCGGGGGGGCCTACAATGAGCAGTTCTTC. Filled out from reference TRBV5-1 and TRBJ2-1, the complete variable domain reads KAGVTQTPRYLIKTRGQQVTLSCSPISGHRSVSWYQQTPGQGLQFLFEYFSETQRNKGNFPGRFSGRQFSNSRSEMNVSTLELGDSALYLCASSLATGGAYNEQFFGPGTRLTVL.